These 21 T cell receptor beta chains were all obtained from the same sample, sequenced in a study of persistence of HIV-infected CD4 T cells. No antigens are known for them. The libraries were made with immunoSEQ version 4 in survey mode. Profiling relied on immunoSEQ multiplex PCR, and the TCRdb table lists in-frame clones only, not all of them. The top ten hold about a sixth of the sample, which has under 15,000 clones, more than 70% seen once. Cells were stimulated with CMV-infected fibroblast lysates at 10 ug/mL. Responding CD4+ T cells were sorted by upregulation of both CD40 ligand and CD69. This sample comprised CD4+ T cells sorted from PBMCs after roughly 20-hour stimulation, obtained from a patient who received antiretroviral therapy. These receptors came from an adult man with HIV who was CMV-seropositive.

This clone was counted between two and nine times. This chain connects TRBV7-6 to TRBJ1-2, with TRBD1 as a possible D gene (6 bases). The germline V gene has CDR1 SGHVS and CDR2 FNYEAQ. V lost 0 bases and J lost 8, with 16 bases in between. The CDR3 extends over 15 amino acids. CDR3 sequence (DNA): TGTGCCAGCAGCTTAGCTTCACAGGGCGTTAGGGGCTACACCTTC. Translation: CASSLASQGVRGYTF.

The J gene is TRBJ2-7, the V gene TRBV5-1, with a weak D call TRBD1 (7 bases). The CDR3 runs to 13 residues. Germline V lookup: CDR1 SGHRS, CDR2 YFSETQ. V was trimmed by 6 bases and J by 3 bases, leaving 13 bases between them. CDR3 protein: CASNSGGSYEQYF. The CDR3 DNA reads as TGCGCCAGCAACTCAGGGGGGAGCTACGAGCAGTACTTC.

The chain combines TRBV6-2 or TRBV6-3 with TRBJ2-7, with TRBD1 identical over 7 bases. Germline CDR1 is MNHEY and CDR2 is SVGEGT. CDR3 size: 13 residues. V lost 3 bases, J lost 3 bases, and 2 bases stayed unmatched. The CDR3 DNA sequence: TGTGCCAGCAGTTATGGGGACAGCTACGAGCAGTACTTC. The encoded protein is CASSYGDSYEQYF.

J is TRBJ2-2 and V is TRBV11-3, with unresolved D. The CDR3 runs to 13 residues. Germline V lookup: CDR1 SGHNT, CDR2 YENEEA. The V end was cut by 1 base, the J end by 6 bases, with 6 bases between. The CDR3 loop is CASSLARAGELFF. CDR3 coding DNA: TGTGCCAGCAGCTTAGCCCGTGCCGGGGAGCTGTTTTTT.

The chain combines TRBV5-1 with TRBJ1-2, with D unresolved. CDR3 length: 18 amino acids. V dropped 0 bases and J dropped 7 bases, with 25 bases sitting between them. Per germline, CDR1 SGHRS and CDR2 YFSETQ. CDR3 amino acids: CASSLGSSSSPVSFGYTF. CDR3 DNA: TGCGCCAGCAGCTTGGGCTCTTCAAGTAGCCCAGTGAGTTTTGGCTACACCTTC. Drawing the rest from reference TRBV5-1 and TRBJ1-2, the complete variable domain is KAGVTQTPRYLIKTRGQQVTLSCSPISGHRSVSWYQQTPGQGLQFLFEYFSETQRNKGNFPGRFSGRQFSNSRSEMNVSTLELGDSALYLCASSLGSSSSPVSFGYTFGSGTRLTVV.

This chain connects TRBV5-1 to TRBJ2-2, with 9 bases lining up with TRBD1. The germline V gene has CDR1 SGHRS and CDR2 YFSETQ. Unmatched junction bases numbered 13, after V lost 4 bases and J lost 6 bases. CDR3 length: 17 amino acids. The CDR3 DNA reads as TGCGCCAGCAGCGCACGCCCCACAGGGGGCGGTCCCGGGGAGCTGTTTTTT. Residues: CASSARPTGGGPGELFF.

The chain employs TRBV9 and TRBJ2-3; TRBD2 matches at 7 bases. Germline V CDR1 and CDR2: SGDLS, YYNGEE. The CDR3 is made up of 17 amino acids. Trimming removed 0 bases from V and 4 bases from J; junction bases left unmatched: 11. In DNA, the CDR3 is TGTGCCAGCAGCGTAGGGGTAGCGGGCGTGAGGGCAGATACGCAGTATTTT. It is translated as CASSVGVAGVRADTQYF.

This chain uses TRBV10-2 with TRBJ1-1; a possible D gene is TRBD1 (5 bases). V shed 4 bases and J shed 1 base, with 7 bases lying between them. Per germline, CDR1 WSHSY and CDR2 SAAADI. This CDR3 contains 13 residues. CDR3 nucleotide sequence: TGCGCCAGCAGTGTACAGGAGAACACTGAAGCTTTCTTT. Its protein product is CASSVQENTEAFF.

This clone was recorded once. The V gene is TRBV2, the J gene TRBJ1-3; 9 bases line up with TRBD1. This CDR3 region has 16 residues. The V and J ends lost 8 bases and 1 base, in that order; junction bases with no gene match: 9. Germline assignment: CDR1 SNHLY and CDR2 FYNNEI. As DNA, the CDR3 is TGTGCCAGCGAAACACAGGGGGCCTTTTCTGGAAACACCATATATTTT. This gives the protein CASETQGAFSGNTIYF.

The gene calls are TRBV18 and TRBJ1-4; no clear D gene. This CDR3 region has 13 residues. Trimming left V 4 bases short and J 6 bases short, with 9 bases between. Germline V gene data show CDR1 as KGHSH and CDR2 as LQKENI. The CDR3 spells CASSLVEHEKLFF. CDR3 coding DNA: TGTGCCAGCTCACTAGTGGAGCATGAAAAACTGTTTTTT.

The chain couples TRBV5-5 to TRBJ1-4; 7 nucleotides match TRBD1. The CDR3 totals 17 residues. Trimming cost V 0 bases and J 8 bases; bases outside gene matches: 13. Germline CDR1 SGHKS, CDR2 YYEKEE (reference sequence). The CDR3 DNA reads TGTGCCAGCAGCTTGGCCTTTCCCGGGACAGCGGGGGAAAAACTGTTTTTT. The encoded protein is CASSLAFPGTAGEKLFF.

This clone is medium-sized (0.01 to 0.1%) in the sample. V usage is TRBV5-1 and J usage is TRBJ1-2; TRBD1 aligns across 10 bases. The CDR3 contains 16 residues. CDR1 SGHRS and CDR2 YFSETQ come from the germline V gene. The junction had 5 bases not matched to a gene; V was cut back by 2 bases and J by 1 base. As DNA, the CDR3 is TGCGCCAGCAGCTTAGTGACAGGGGGCAGTAACTATGGCTACACCTTC. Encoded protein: CASSLVTGGSNYGYTF.

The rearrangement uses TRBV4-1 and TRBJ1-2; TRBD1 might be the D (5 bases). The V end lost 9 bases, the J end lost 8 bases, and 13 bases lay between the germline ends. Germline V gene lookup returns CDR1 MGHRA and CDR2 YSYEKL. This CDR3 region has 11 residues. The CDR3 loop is CASRQGGGYTF. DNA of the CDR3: TGCGCCAGTAGGCAGGGCGGCGGCTACACCTTC.

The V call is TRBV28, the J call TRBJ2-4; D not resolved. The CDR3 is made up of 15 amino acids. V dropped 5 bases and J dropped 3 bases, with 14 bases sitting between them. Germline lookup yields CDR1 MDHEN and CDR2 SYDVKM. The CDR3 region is CASSTPAVGKNIQYF. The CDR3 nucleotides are TGTGCCAGCAGTACCCCGGCAGTAGGCAAAAACATTCAGTACTTC.

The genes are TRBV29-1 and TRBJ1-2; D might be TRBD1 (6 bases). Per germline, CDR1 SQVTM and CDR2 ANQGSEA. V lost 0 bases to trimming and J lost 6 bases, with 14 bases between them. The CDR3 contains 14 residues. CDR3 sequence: CSVEENREDDGYTF. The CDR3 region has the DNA TGCAGCGTTGAAGAAAACAGGGAGGACGATGGCTACACCTTC.

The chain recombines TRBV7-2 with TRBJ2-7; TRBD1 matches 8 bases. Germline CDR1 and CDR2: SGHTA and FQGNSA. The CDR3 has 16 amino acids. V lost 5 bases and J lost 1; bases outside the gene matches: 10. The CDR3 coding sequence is TGTGCCAGCAGCCCAATCCGGGACAGGTGGTCCTACGAGCAGTACTTC. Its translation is CASSPIRDRWSYEQYF.

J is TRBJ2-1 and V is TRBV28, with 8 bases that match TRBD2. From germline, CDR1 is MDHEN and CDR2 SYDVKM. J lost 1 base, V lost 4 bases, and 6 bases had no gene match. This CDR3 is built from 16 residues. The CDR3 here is CASSSLLAESYNEQFF. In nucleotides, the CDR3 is TGTGCCAGCAGTTCCCTACTAGCGGAGTCCTACAATGAGCAGTTCTTC.

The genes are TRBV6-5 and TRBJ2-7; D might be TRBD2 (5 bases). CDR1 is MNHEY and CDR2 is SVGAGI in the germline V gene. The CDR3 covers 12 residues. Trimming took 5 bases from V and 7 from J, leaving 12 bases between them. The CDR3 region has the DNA TGTGCCAGCAGTCGGGGTAATACAGAGCAGTACTTC. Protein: CASSRGNTEQYF.

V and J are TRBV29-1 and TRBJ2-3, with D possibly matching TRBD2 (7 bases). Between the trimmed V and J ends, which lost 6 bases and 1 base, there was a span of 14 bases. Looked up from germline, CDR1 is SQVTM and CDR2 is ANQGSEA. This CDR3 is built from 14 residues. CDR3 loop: CSVGGEGGTDTQYF. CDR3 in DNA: TGCAGCGTGGGTGGGGAGGGGGGCACAGATACGCAGTATTTT.

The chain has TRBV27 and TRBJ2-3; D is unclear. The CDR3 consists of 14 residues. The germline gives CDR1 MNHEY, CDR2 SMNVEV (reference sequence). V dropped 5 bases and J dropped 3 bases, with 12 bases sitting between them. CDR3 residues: CASSPEPWTDTQYF. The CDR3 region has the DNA TGTGCCAGCAGTCCTGAGCCCTGGACAGATACGCAGTATTTT.

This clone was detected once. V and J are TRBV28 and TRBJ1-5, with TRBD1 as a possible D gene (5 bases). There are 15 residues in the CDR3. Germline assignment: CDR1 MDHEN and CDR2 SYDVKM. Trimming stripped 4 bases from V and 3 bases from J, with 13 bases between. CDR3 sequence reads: CASSSPLDTNQPQHF. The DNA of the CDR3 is TGTGCCAGCAGTTCCCCCCTGGACACCAATCAGCCCCAGCATTTT.